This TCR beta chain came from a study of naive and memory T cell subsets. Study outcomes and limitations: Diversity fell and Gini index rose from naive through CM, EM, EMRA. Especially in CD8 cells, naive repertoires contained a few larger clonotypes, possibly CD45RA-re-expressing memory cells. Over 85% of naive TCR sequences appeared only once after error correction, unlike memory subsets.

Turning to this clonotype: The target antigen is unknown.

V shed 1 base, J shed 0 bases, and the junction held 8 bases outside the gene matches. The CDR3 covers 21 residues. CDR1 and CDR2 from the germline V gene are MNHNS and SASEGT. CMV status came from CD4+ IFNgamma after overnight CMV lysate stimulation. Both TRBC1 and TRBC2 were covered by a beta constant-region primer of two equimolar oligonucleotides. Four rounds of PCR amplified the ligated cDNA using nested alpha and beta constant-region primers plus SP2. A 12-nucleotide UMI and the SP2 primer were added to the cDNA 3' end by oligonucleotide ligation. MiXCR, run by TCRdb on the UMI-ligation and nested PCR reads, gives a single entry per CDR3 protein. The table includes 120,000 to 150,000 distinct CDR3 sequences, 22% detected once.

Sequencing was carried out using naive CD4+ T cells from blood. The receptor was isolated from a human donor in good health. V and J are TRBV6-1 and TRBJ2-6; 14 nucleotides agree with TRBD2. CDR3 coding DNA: TGTGCCAGCAGTGAAGTCCCGGGACTAGCGGGAGTCCGCTCTGGGGCCAACGTCCTGACTTTC. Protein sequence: CASSEVPGLAGVRSGANVLTF.